This T cell receptor beta chain emerged from a study of identical twins. The J segment lost 5 bases and the V segment lost 3 bases, leaving 7 bases of the junction unmatched. CDR3 length: 15 amino acids. Per the germline V gene, CDR1 is MRHNA and CDR2 is SNTAGT. All donors were healthy, and all were Caucasian. Study-wide findings and caveats: Weaker excess twin sharing was seen among beta out-of-frame sequences.

TCRdb re-called the 5' RACE reads through MiXCR, storing one row per CDR3 protein. Seen here are 300,000 or so distinct CDR3 sequences, roughly 9% observed once, and the top ten hold approximately 7%. This clonotype was counted at least ten times. Its antigen is undetermined. These data are also associated with another study on yellow fever vaccine responses in identical twins.

The receptor was isolated from a woman in her late teens or twenties in good health. The sequenced sample consisted of CD8+ T cells sorted from blood. V is TRBV6-4 and J is TRBJ2-1; 7 bases align to TRBD2. Here the CDR3 reads CASSEGEGIHNEQFF. The CDR3 nucleotides are TGTGCCAGCAGTGAGGGGGAGGGTATACACAATGAGCAGTTCTTC.